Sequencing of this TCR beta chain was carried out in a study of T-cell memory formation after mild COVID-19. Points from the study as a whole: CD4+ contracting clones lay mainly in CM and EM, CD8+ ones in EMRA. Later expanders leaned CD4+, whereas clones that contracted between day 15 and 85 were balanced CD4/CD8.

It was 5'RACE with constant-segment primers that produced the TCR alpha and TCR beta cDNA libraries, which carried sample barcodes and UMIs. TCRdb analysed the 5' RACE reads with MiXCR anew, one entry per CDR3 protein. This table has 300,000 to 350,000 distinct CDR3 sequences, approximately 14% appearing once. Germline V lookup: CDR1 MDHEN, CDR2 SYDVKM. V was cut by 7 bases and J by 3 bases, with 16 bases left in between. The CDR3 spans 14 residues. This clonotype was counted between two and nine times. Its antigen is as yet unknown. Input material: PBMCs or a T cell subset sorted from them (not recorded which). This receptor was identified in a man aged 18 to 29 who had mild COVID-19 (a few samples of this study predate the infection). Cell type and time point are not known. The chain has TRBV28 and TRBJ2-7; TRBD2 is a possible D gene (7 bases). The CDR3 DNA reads TGTGCCAGCACCCCGGGGGGCACTAGCTACGAGCAGTACTTC. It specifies CASTPGGTSYEQYF.